This T cell receptor (beta chain) derives from a study of cytotoxic CD8 clonotypes in ibrutinib-treated CLL. About the study: Patients: roughly twelve relapsed/refractory, fewer than 16 treatment-naive, approximately 18 IGHV unmutated. Findings and limits, study-wide: Clonality went up at ibrutinib response and then declined back toward baseline at progression.

This CDR3 is 14 amino acids long. Germline V CDR1 and CDR2: SGHNT, YYREEE (reference sequence). V was clipped by 4 bases and J by 2 bases; unmatched bases: 6. Investigators sought sequencing depths of between 1 in 200,000 and 1 in 1 million T cells. Produced via immunoSEQ multiplex PCR; TCRdb's table is partial and in-frame only. The sample consists of roughly 110,000 clones, about 53% of them appearing once. This clone was counted only a few times. The antigen remains unidentified. This TCR derives from a human donor with chronic lymphocytic leukemia. The chain carries TRBV5-4 and TRBJ2-7; 7 nucleotides line up with TRBD1. Sequencing was performed on PBMCs, taken after 24 months of ibrutinib treatment. The CDR3 DNA reads TGTGCCAGCAGCCAGACAGGGTCTGCCTACGAGCAGTACTTC. As protein: CASSQTGSAYEQYF. Variable domain in full (rest from reference TRBV5-4 and TRBJ2-7): ETGVTQSPTHLIKTRGQQVTLRCSSQSGHNTVSWYQQALGQGPQFIFQYYREEENGRGNFPPRFSGLQFPNYSSELNVNALELDDSALYLCASSQTGSAYEQYFGPGTRLTVT.